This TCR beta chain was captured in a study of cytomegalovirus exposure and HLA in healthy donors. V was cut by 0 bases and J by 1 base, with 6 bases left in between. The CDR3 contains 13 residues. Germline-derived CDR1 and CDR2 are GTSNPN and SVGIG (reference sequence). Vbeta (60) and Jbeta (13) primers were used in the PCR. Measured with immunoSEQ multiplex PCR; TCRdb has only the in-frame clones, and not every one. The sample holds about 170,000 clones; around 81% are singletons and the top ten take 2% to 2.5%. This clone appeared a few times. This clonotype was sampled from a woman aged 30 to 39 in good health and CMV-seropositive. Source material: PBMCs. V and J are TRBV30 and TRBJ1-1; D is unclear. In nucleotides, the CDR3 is TGTGCCTGGAGTGTATACACGAACACTGAAGCTTTCTTT. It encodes CAWSVYTNTEAFF. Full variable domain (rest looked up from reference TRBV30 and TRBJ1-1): SQTIHQWPATLVQPVGSPLSLECTVEGTSNPNLYWYRQAAGRGLQLLFYSVGIGQISSEVPQNLSASRPQDRQFILSSKKLLLSDSGFYLCAWSVYTNTEAFFGQGTRLTVV.